The T cell receptor (beta chain) under discussion was sequenced for a study of response to subunit inactivated influenza vaccine. Study-level findings and limits: There was a suggestion from the authors that each seasonal influenza vaccination recruits few new T cells.

This clonotype was seen only a few times. Its antigen is as yet unknown. TCRdb used MiXCR to reprocess the RT-PCR reads, holding one entry per CDR3 protein. The sample lists just over 300,000 distinct CDR3 sequences, 20% to 25% occurring once. V shed 4 bases, J shed 6 bases, and the junction held 11 bases outside the gene matches. CDR1 and CDR2 (germline): MGHDK, SYGVNS. The length of the CDR3 is 15 residues. The chain is built from TRBV25-1 and TRBJ1-1, with 7 bases lining up with TRBD1. This TCR derives from a man aged 50 to 69 who received an inactivated influenza vaccine. The input for sequencing was PBMCs from blood, taken about 19 months after vaccination. The CDR3 spells CASSVYSGTASEAFF. The CDR3 DNA reads TGTGCCAGCAGTGTTTATTCCGGGACAGCGTCTGAAGCTTTCTTT. The whole variable domain, filled in from reference TRBV25-1 and TRBJ1-1, reads EADIYQTPRYLVIGTGKKITLECSQTMGHDKMYWYQQDPGMELHLIHYSYGVNSTEKGDLSSESTVSRIRTEHFPLTLESARPSHTSQYLCASSVYSGTASEAFFGQGTRLTVV.